This T cell receptor beta chain was profiled in a study of blood T cell repertoires in COVID-19. Across the study: T cells, B-cell-depleted T cells, or PBMCs supplied cDNA or gDNA.

The V gene's germline CDR1 is SGHTA and CDR2 FQGNSA. The V gene end was trimmed by 5 bases and the J gene end by 5 bases; junction bases not matched to a gene: 8. CDR3 length equals 15 residues. What the recovered Cohort 3 donors had was two negative PCRs, clearance, or symptom resolution. TCRdb keeps only in-frame clones here, not all; method: immunoSEQ multiplex PCR. There are hundreds of thousands of clones in the sample; 87% occur only once, and more than 8.5% lies in the top ten. Sequencing used PBMCs or T cells enriched from blood (not recorded which). This chain uses TRBV7-2 with TRBJ1-2, with 10 bases lining up with TRBD1. This receptor was identified in a woman between 18 and 30 years old who had recovered from COVID-19. The CDR3 coding sequence is TGTGCCAGCAGCCCTTTACGGACAGGGGGGTATGGCTACACCTTC. It translates to CASSPLRTGGYGYTF.